Given below is one T cell receptor beta chain in context. Its specific antigen is unknown. Per-base qualities were not stored, and no clone one base away is much larger. In total, more than 500 healthy bone marrow donors made up the cohort. Cohort members were all nominally healthy when sampled, although unrecorded immune exposures were likely present. The donor tested CMV seronegative and was one of the 352 seronegative cohort members. A peripheral blood sample was collected from each donor, and TCR beta sequencing was performed on peripheral blood mononuclear cells. Genomic DNA was extracted from the blood cell samples with the Qiagen DNeasy Blood Extraction Kit. The sample comes from a study of cytomegalovirus exposure and HLA in healthy donors (dated by TCRdb to 2016 to 2017). For the study in its entirety: According to an earlier analysis of 550 to 700 of the donors, about 190 million T cells yielded roughly 100 million unique TCR beta sequences and roughly 280 Gb of sequence data. A later genetic analysis took genome-wide SNP genotypes for about 65% of the 666 donors and used that subset as a discovery cohort. Alongside the repertoire data, information on donor age, sex, ethnicity and CMV serostatus was compiled. Roughly 320 gigabases of sequencing data and around 80 million unique TCR sequences made up an early release that covered several hundred HLA-typed donors. Typing coverage differed by locus: A, B, C, DRB1 and DQB1 were typed in roughly 620-630 donors, DQA1 in approximately 520, DPA1 in roughly 590, and DPB1 in 450 to 480. The study profiled the T cell repertoires of 666 subjects by immunosequencing and related them to cytomegalovirus serostatus. All discovery cohort repertoires had been generated on a single sequencing platform. Along with the approximately 650-subject first cohort, a separate validation cohort of 120 different subjects was used. Rather than using new phenotypic data, the later analysis identified candidate immune exposures from TCR beta sequences and from how often those sequences occurred across donors. Four or five DR-DQ haplotypes were treated as single units for association and clustering because of strong linkage in the cohort. In a later analysis, previously published TCR beta repertoires from fewer than 750 donors were re-analyzed and high-resolution HLA genotyping was added so that TCR occurrence patterns could be studied. Across 398 genotyped donors of the cohort, an average of about 200,000 unique TCR beta nucleotide sequences per donor were sequenced, and roughly a sixth of those sequences were non-productive. Of the approximately 400 genotyped donors, about 80% fell in the genetic ancestry cluster associated with self-reported Caucasian donors. The study combined high-throughput TCR immunosequencing, statistical association of individual TCRs with disease status, and machine learning to predict cytomegalovirus infection status. An earlier analysis of a few hundred of the donors applied high-throughput TCR beta sequencing to assess whether each TCR beta V gene segment acted as functional or pseudogenic. Both class I and class II loci were covered by HLA typing, at four-digit resolution. The study aimed to test whether cataloging public T cell receptors could reveal signatures of past pathogen exposure.

The CDR3 runs 11 residues from the cysteine to the phenylalanine. Kept here is only the CDR3 DNA, which spans 33 bases and is read in frame from base 1. Looking up the germline V gene (reference sequence) yields CDR1 MNHNY and CDR2 SVGAGI. V trim: 5 bases; J trim: 15 bases; unmatched bases: 7. Overall results and qualifications from the work: V-gene and J-gene trimming of TCR beta chains was associated with a missense DCLRE1C variant in a later genetic analysis, and the association was replicated in an independent cohort. A further reported finding was that TCR beta sequences accurately predicted the HLA-A and HLA-B alleles for most subjects in the first cohort. Correlated functional status among segregating V segments might reflect linkage disequilibrium, but an unknown experimental factor could not be ruled out. Broadly in line with IMGT annotations, most TCR beta V segments showed up in productive rearrangements about 87% or about 30% of the time in an earlier analysis of 587 of the donors. Assigning TCR associations to individual alleles was difficult when HLA alleles, especially DR and DQ, strongly co-occurred. Most TCR sequences were seen in very few donors, while some public TCRs were found in many individuals. A later analysis reported that several top co-occurrence clusters appeared linked to parvovirus B19, influenza, CMV and Epstein-Barr virus. A cluster of highly shared sequence variants was judged likely to be a technical artifact of the sequencing pipeline. In a later analysis, HLA-associated TCR beta chains were found to be more clonally expanded and to have lower generation probabilities than equally common non-associated chains. For the cohort, immune exposure information was limited to CMV serostatus. At a false discovery rate of 0.05, a later analysis linked around 17,000 TCR beta sequences to specific HLA alleles. A later genetic analysis reported fewer N-insertions in productive TCRs among donors in an Asian-associated ancestry cluster than the approximately 700-donor mean. The authors suggested that the approach could potentially be generalized to other disease states and immunological phenotypes. Because some donors lacked HLA typing at each locus, the association tests relied only on the typed subset. Most CMV-associated TCR beta chains appeared to be HLA-restricted in a later analysis, and the HLA associations seemed to be driven largely by CMV exposure. A few of the identified cytomegalovirus-associated TCR beta chains were confirmed in vitro to be specific for cytomegalovirus antigens. The presence/absence analyses assumed that sequencing depth was roughly uniform across donors, and that assumption may not be true. In a later analysis, TCR association rates were found to vary across HLA loci, with the most associated TCRs seen for DRB1 alleles and the fewest for HLA-C alleles. A total of 150 to 200 TCR beta chains were listed by the study as associated with cytomegalovirus. Only TCR beta chains were sequenced in this cohort, and the absence of alpha or paired-chain data limited detectable features. Some IMGT-functional V segments, including TRBV6-2 and TRBV6-3, could not be distinguished by the 87-base-pair reads and were therefore excluded. Because counts were too low, roughly 16 rarely observed V segments, including chromosome 9 orphons, were left out of the earlier analysis of 587 of the donors. In both the original and validation cohorts, the classifier was reported to diagnose cytomegalovirus status with high specificity and sensitivity.

The library was prepared using the immunoSEQ multiplex PCR assay. A mixture of 60 forward primers for TCR Vbeta segments and 13 reverse primers for TCR Jbeta segments was used in the multiplex PCR. The CDR3 region of rearranged TCR beta genes was amplified from genomic DNA by a multiplex PCR assay. On the Illumina HiSeq System, the amplified TCR beta libraries were sequenced as 87-base-pair reads. In the paper's pipeline: In a later analysis, 77 million or so unique TCR beta chains were counted across the 500 to 850 repertoires, and about 9.9 million of these chains were shared by at least two donors. To remove PCR and sequencing errors, raw reads were error-corrected and collapsed into unique sequences using a nearest-neighbor algorithm that merged closely related sequences. Alignment of CDR3 sequences to IMGT reference sequences was used to assign V, D and J gene segments. For a sequence to be retained, a match of at least six nucleotides was required to both a V gene segment and a J gene segment. A rearrangement was called productive if the CDR3 had no stop codons and remained in frame with V and J, and every other rearrangement was called non-productive. CDR3 was defined by IMGT convention, running from the second conserved V-encoded cysteine to the conserved J-encoded phenylalanine. Sequences without an unambiguous match to a single V gene segment were excluded from the earlier analysis of 450 to 650 of the donors. An earlier analysis of 587 of the donors classified V segments as functional when productive rearrangements were above 56.7% and as segregating when the standard deviation between donors was above 5%. To diagnose cytomegalovirus status from the catalog of TCR beta chain sequences, a statistical classification framework was built. A later analysis assigned V and J genes by comparing TCR nucleotide sequences with IMGT/GENE-DB human TR gene sequences. In a later analysis, CDR3 sequences and most-parsimonious VDJ recombination scenarios were assigned using the TCRdist pipeline. In a later analysis, every TCR beta chain was defined by the combination of its CDR3 amino acid sequence and its V-gene family, and reads without a unique V-gene family were dropped. As a way to deal with suspected cross-contamination and a sequencing artifact, a later analysis dropped 450 to 600 nucleotide sequences that were highly shared and had low generation probability. In a later analysis, a clonal expansion index was calculated for each public chain from normalized within-repertoire ranks of inferred template counts. A later analysis computed generation probabilities with a VDJ recombination model fitted to out-of-frame rearrangements, and checked the results against IGoR. In a later analysis, TCR-TCR, TCR-HLA and TCR-CMV co-occurrence was scored with hypergeometric tests, and a repertoire-size bias correction was applied to TCR pairs. False discovery rates were estimated in a later analysis by permuting HLA or CMV assignments 20 times. A later analysis grouped co-occurring TCRs with DBSCAN, adding TCRdist sequence similarity when clustering within HLA-allele-positive subsets. Repertoires with fewer than 30,000 or more than 120,000 public chains were left out of co-occurrence clustering, as were five repertoires with anomalous nucleotide sharing. This is the immuneACCESS table as TCRdb keeps it, with only in-frame sequences that have V and J called. A part of the clones is gone; compared with another copy, unresolved V genes explain less than half, and the rest is unexplained. V, J and clone size derive from that table, while D and trimming were established from the DNA sequence. This sample comprises 55,000 to 70,000 clones, about 80% of them detected only once. The biggest ten clones account for approximately 3.6% of the sample.

This chain is built from TRBV6-6 and TRBJ2-1, with 7 bases matching TRBD2. The sequencing sample was made of PBMCs. The TCR comes from a woman in her thirties or forties in good health and CMV-seronegative. Here is the DNA: TGTGCCAGCAGTCACGGACTAGATCGGTTCTTC. Its protein is CASSHGLDRFF.